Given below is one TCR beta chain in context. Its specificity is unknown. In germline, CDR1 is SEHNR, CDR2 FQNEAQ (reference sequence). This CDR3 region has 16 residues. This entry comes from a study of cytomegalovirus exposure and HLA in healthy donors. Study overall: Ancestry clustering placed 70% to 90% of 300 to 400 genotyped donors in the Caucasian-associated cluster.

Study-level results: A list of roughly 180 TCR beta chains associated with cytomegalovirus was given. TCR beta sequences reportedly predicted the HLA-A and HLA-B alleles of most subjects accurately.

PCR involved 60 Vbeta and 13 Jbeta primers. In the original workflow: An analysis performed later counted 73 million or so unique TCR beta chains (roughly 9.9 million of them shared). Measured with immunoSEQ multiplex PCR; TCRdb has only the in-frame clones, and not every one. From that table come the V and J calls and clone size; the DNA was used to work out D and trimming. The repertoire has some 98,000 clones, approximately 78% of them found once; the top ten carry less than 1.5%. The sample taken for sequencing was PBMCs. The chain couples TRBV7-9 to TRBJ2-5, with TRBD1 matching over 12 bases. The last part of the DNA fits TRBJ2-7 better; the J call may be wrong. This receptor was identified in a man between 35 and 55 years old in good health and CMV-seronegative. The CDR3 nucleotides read TGTGCCAGCAGCTTGGGGACAGGGGGCCAAACCTACGAGCAGTACTTC. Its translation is CASSLGTGGQTYEQYF.